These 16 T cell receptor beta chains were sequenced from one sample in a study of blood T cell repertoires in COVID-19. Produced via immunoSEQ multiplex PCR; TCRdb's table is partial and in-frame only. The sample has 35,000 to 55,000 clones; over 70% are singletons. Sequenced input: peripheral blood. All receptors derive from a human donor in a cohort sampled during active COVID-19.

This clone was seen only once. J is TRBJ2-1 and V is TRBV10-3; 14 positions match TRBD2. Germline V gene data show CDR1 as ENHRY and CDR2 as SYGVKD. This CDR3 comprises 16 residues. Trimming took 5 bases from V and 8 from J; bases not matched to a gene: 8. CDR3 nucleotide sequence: TGTGCCATCAGTTCCCCCGGGACTAGCGGGAGCTATGAGCAGTTCTTC. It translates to CAISSPGTSGSYEQFF.

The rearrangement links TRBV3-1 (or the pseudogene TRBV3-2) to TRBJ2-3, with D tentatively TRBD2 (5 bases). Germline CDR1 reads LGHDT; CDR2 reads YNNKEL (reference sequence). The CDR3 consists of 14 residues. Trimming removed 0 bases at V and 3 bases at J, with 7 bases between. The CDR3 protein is CASSQDRGTDTQYF. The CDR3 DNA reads TGTGCCAGCAGCCAAGATCGAGGGACAGATACGCAGTATTTT.

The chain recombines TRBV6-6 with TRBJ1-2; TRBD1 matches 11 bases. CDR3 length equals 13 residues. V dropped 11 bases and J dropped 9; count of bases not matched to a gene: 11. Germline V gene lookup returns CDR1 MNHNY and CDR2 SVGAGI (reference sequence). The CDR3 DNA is TGTGCCGGAGGGACAGGGGGACCTTTGAGCTACACCTTC. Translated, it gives CAGGTGGPLSYTF.

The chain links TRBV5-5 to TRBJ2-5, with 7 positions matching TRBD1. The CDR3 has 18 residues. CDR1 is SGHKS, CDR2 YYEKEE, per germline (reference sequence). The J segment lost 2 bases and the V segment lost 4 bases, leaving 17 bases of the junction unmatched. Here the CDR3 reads CASSLLHRDRLLQETQYF. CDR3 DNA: TGTGCCAGCAGCCTTCTGCACCGGGACAGATTATTACAAGAGACCCAGTACTTC.

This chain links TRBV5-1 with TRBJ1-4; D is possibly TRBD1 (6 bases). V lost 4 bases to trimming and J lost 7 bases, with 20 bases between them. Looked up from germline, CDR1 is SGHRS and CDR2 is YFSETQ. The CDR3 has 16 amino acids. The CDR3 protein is CASSQTRGGRGEKLFF. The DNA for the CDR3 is TGCGCCAGCAGCCAAACTAGGGGGGGGCGAGGTGAAAAACTGTTTTTT. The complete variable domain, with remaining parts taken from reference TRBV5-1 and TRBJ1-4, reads KAGVTQTPRYLIKTRGQQVTLSCSPISGHRSVSWYQQTPGQGLQFLFEYFSETQRNKGNFPGRFSGRQFSNSRSEMNVSTLELGDSALYLCASSQTRGGRGEKLFFGSGTQLSVL.

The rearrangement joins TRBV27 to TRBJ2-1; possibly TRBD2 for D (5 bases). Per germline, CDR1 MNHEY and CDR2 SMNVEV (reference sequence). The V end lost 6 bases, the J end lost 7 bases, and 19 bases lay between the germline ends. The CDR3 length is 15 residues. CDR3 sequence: CASSPRVALGNEQFF. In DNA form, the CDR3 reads TGTGCCAGCAGCCCCCGGGTAGCGTTAGGTAATGAGCAGTTCTTC.

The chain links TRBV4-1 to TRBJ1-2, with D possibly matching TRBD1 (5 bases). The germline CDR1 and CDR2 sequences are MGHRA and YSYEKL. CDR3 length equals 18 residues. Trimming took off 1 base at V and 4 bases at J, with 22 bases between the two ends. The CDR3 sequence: CASSQGSALNGGTYGYTF. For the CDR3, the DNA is TGCGCCAGCAGCCAAGGTTCCGCACTCAACGGGGGAACCTATGGCTACACCTTC.

CDR3 sequence reads: CASSNRQGASTDTQYF. CDR3 coding DNA: TGCGCCAGCAGCAACCGACAGGGCGCTAGCACAGATACGCAGTATTTT. The V gene is TRBV5-1, the J gene TRBJ2-3; 7 bases are shared with TRBD1. From germline, CDR1 is SGHRS and CDR2 YFSETQ. V gave up 4 bases and J gave up 0 bases; unmatched junction bases: 8. There are 16 residues in the CDR3.

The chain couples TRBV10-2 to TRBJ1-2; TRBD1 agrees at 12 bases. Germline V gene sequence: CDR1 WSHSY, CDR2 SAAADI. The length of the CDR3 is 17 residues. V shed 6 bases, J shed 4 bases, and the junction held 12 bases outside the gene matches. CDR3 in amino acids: CASRAGTGGYDSYGYTF. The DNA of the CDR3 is TGCGCCAGCAGGGCCGGGACAGGGGGCTACGATAGCTATGGCTACACCTTC.

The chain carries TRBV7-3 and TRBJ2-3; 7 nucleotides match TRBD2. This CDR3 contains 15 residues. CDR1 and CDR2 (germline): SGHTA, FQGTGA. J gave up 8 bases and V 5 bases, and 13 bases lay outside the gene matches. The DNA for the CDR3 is TGTGCCAGCAGCCCCCAAAGCGGGATGCAGGGTACGCAGTATTTT. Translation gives CASSPQSGMQGTQYF.

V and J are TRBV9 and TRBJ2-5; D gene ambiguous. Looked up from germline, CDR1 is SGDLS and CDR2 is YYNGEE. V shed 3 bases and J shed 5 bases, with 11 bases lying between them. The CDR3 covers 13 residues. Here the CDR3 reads CASSEGGWETQYF. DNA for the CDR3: TGTGCCAGCAGCGAAGGCGGATGGGAGACCCAGTACTTC. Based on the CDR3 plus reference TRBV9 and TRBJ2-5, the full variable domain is DSGVTQTPKHLITATGQRVTLRCSPRSGDLSVYWYQQSLDQGLQFLIQYYNGEERAKGNILERFSAQQFPDLHSELNLSSLELGDSALYFCASSEGGWETQYFGPGTRLLVL.

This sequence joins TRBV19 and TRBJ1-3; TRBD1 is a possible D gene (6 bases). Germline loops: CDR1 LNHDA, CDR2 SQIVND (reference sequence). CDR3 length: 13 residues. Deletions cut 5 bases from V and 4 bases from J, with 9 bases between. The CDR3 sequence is CASSPGAGNTIYF. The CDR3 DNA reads TGTGCCAGTAGTCCAGGGGCCGGAAACACCATATATTTT.

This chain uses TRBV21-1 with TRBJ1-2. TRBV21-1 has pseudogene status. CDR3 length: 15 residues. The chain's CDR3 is CASSKAGGRDYGYTF. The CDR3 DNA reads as TGTGCCAGCAGCAAAGCCGGGGGGCGCGACTATGGCTACACCTTC.

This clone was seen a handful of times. The CDR3 nucleotides read TGTGCCAGCAGCTTAGATGGCAGGGGTTCCTACGAGCAGTACTTC. Protein sequence: CASSLDGRGSYEQYF. The rearrangement links TRBV7-2 to TRBJ2-7; D perhaps matches TRBD1 (6 bases). This CDR3 has 15 residues. Germline V CDR1 and CDR2: SGHTA, FQGNSA. Trimming stripped 1 base from V and 1 base from J, with 11 bases between.

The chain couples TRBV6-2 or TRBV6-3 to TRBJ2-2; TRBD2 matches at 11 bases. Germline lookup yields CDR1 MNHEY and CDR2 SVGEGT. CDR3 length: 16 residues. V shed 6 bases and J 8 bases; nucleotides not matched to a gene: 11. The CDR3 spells CASSNALAGALGELFF. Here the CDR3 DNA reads TGTGCCAGCAGCAACGCACTAGCGGGGGCCCTGGGGGAGCTGTTTTTT.

CDR3 residues: CSVMSGTYEQYF. DNA for the CDR3: TGCAGCGTTATGAGCGGGACCTACGAGCAGTACTTC. The chain links TRBV29-1 to TRBJ2-7, with TRBD2 matching 7 bases. The CDR3 sequence is 12 residues long. CDR1 is SQVTM and CDR2 is ANQGSEA in the germline V gene. J gave up 2 bases and V 5 bases, and 3 bases lay outside the gene matches.